Below, 8 T cell receptor beta chains from the same sample are listed, as sequenced in a study of OX40 agonist ivuxolimab in advanced cancers. Profiling relied on immunoSEQ multiplex PCR, and the TCRdb table lists in-frame clones only, not all of them. The sample lists tens of thousands of clones; approximately 90% were seen once. The specimen comprised CD4+ or CD8+ T cells sorted from blood, sampled in a trial of the OX40 agonist ivuxolimab. These receptors all stem from an adult with an advanced solid tumor such as melanoma, head and neck, liver or kidney cancer.

The chain joins TRBV29-1 to TRBJ1-1, with a tentative D call TRBD1 (5 bases). The V and J ends lost 6 bases and 3 bases respectively, with 11 bases between them. The germline CDR1 and CDR2 sequences are SQVTM and ANQGSEA. There are 12 residues in the CDR3. Written as DNA, the CDR3 is TGCAGCGTCCAGGGTACGGACACTGAAGCTTTCTTT. It codes for CSVQGTDTEAFF.

The V gene is TRBV7-6, the J gene TRBJ2-1; the match to TRBD2 covers 8 bases. Unmatched junction bases numbered 5, after V lost 1 base and J lost 6 bases. CDR1 SGHVS and CDR2 FNYEAQ come from the germline V gene. The CDR3 runs to 15 residues. CDR3 in DNA: TGTGCCAGCAGCTTAGATAGTAGCGGGATCAATGAGCAGTTCTTC. Translating it yields CASSLDSSGINEQFF. The full variable domain, completed using reference TRBV7-6 and TRBJ2-1, is GAGVSQSPRYKVTKRGQDVALRCDPISGHVSLYWYRQALGQGPEFLTYFNYEAQQDKSGLPNDRFSAERPEGSISTLTIQRTEQRDSAMYRCASSLDSSGINEQFFGPGTRLTVL.

In its sample, this clone was seen once. Other nucleotide sequences from this sample produce the same CDR3. J is TRBJ2-1 and V is TRBV18; 7 nucleotides match TRBD1. J lost 5 bases, V lost 0 bases, and 1 base had no gene match. CDR3 length equals 14 residues. The germline V gene has CDR1 KGHSH and CDR2 LQKENI. The CDR3 DNA reads as TGTGCCAGCTCACCACCGACAGGGAACAATGAGCAGTTCTTC. This encodes CASSPPTGNNEQFF.

The chain combines TRBV11-3 with TRBJ2-1, with TRBD2 as a possible D gene (6 bases). V was shortened by 5 bases and J by 9 bases, with 23 bases between the two germline ends. From germline, CDR1 is SGHNT and CDR2 YENEEA. This CDR3 is built from 16 residues. Here the CDR3 reads CASSPGRGAAAIEQFF. The DNA of the CDR3 is TGTGCCAGCAGCCCCGGCCGCGGGGCCGCTGCGATTGAGCAGTTCTTC.

The CDR3 DNA sequence: TGTGCCAGCAGCTCGGGAAAAGGGGGAGAGACCCAGTACTTC. Protein: CASSSGKGGETQYF. The chain couples TRBV5-4 to TRBJ2-5; a possible D gene is TRBD1 (6 bases). The CDR3 contains 14 residues. Between the trimmed V and J ends, which lost 3 bases and 4 bases, there was a span of 13 bases. Germline-derived CDR1 and CDR2 are SGHNT and YYREEE (reference sequence).

The gene calls are TRBV19 and TRBJ1-5, with 9 bases that match TRBD1. J lost 2 bases, V lost 4 bases, and 3 bases had no gene match. The CDR3 has 15 residues. In germline, CDR1 is LNHDA, CDR2 SQIVND (reference sequence). CDR3 coding DNA: TGTGCCAGTAGTAGGGACAGGGAGGGCAATCAGCCCCAGCATTTT. Residues: CASSRDREGNQPQHF.

The gene calls are TRBV28 and TRBJ1-5; no definite D call. Germline assignment: CDR1 MDHEN and CDR2 SYDVKM. V dropped 7 bases and J dropped 1 base, with 8 bases sitting between them. The CDR3 extends over 13 amino acids. The CDR3 DNA sequence: TGTGCCAGCATGGAAGGGAGCAATCAGCCCCAGCATTTT. This encodes CASMEGSNQPQHF.

In its sample, this clone was seen a few times. Other DNA sequences in this specimen translate into the identical CDR3. This sequence joins TRBV20-1 and TRBJ1-1; D uncertain. The germline gives CDR1 DFQATT, CDR2 SNEGSKA (reference sequence). The CDR3 runs 11 residues. Trimming removed 5 bases at V and 1 base at J, with 5 bases between. The CDR3 loop is CSAPGNTEAFF. The DNA of the CDR3 is TGCAGTGCTCCAGGGAACACTGAAGCTTTCTTT.